Presented here are 26 T cell receptor beta chains from one specimen sequenced in a study of Graves' ophthalmopathy and Graves' hyperthyroidism. RNA transcripts provided the template for amplifying TCR beta CDR3 regions. Scientists carried out first-round RT-PCR using HTBI primers and then a second-round multiplex PCR. TCRdb recomputed calls from the multiplex PCR reads with MiXCR, one row per CDR3 protein. The sample yields around 400,000 distinct CDR3 sequences, approximately 16% seen once. The material sequenced was peripheral blood. Receptors were obtained from a woman younger than 35 with Graves' ophthalmopathy.

DNA of the CDR3: TGTGCCAGCAGTTCGCCCGGTTTAGCGGGTAGACGCGGGGAGCTGTTTTTT. It codes for CASSSPGLAGRRGELFF. The chain uses TRBV28 and TRBJ2-2, with TRBD2 identical over 7 bases. The CDR3 contains 17 residues. The J segment lost 7 bases and the V segment lost 4 bases, leaving 15 bases of the junction unmatched. Germline-derived CDR1 and CDR2 are MDHEN and SYDVKM.

There are many counts of this clonotype. The chain carries TRBV27 and TRBJ1-1; 7 bases align to TRBD1. CDR1 MNHEY and CDR2 SMNVEV come from the germline V gene (reference sequence). The CDR3 extends over 14 amino acids. Trimming removed 10 bases from V and 1 base from J; junction bases left unmatched: 9. CDR3 protein: CATLLTGTNTEAFF. CDR3 DNA: TGTGCCACCCTTCTGACAGGGACGAACACTGAAGCTTTCTTT.

This clonotype was seen ten or more times. J is TRBJ2-5 and V is TRBV19; 8 nucleotides agree with TRBD1. Germline V gene lookup returns CDR1 LNHDA and CDR2 SQIVND (reference sequence). Unmatched junction bases numbered 20, after V lost 3 bases and J lost 5 bases. This CDR3 region has 19 residues. CDR3 coding DNA: TGTGCCAGTAGTATTATGGAGTGGACAGGGAACATTTTTGAGGAGACCCAGTACTTC. This codes for CASSIMEWTGNIFEETQYF.

Note on this clonotype: A much larger clone sits a single nucleotide away, making a read error possible. J is TRBJ2-5 and V is TRBV6-5; 8 bases fit TRBD2. Trimming at V came to 4 bases and at J to 1 base, leaving 2 bases not matched to a gene. CDR1 is MNHEY, CDR2 SVGAGI, per germline. The CDR3 extends over 14 amino acids. CDR3 region: CASSSGGFQETQYF. The CDR3 nucleotides read TGTGCCAGCAGTTCGGGAGGGTTCCAAGAGACCCAGTACTTC.

This clonotype was seen at least ten times. V is TRBV7-9 and J is TRBJ2-2, with TRBD2 identical over 7 bases. Germline V CDR1 and CDR2: SEHNR, FQNEAQ (reference sequence). The J segment lost 0 bases and the V segment lost 5 bases, leaving 6 bases of the junction unmatched. This CDR3 spans 16 amino acids. CDR3 protein: CASSPGTIANTGELFF. The CDR3 DNA reads TGTGCCAGCAGCCCGGGGACTATCGCGAACACCGGGGAGCTGTTTTTT.

The genes are TRBV6-1 and TRBJ2-5; possible D gene TRBD2, 5 bases. Per the germline V gene, CDR1 is MNHNS and CDR2 is SASEGT. CDR3 length: 16 residues. Trimming took off 5 bases at V and 1 base at J, with 17 bases between the two ends. The CDR3, as DNA: TGTGCCAGCAGTCCCCGATCCCCAGCGGTCCAAGAGACCCAGTACTTC. It is translated as CASSPRSPAVQETQYF.

The V call is TRBV7-2, the J call TRBJ1-6, with unresolved D. This CDR3 has 14 amino acids. Germline CDR1 is SGHTA and CDR2 is FQGNSA. V was pared by 4 bases and J by 10 bases, with 14 bases between. CDR3 in amino acids: CASSSPEGRSPLHF. CDR3 in DNA: TGTGCCAGCAGCTCACCAGAGGGCAGGTCACCCCTCCACTTT.

At least ten counts were recorded for this clonotype. The rearrangement links TRBV3-1 to TRBJ2-2; D not certain. This CDR3 has 15 residues. The V end lost 1 base, the J end lost 0 bases, and 6 bases lay between the germline ends. Germline assignment: CDR1 LGHDT and CDR2 YNNKEL (reference sequence). The DNA for the CDR3 is TGTGCCAGCAGCCAAGGGCCGTCGAACACCGGGGAGCTGTTTTTT. This sequence encodes CASSQGPSNTGELFF.

This clonotype was seen repeatedly, ten times or more. The chain joins TRBV6-5 to TRBJ2-7; TRBD2 matches 8 bases. CDR1 and CDR2 from the germline V gene are MNHEY and SVGAGI. The CDR3 is 14 amino acids. V lost 10 bases, J lost 3 bases, and 11 bases stayed unmatched. CDR3: CATREGTRIYEQYF. CDR3 coding DNA: TGTGCCACCCGGGAGGGGACTAGGATCTACGAGCAGTACTTC.

This clonotype was picked up many times. The chain carries TRBV28 and TRBJ1-2, with D possibly TRBD1 on 5 matching bases. The V end lost 7 bases, the J end lost 7 bases, and 19 bases lay between the germline ends. CDR1 is MDHEN and CDR2 is SYDVKM in the germline V gene. CDR3 length equals 14 residues. CDR3 sequence: CASIGRGIRSGYTF. CDR3 nucleotide sequence: TGTGCCAGCATTGGGCGGGGGATTCGGTCTGGCTACACCTTC.

This clonotype was recorded many times. The chain joins TRBV6-2 or TRBV6-3 to TRBJ1-5; TRBD1 matches at 8 bases. V shed 5 bases, J shed 3 bases, and the junction held 12 bases outside the gene matches. Germline assignment: CDR1 MNHEY and CDR2 SVGEGT. The length of the CDR3 is 17 residues. CDR3 sequence: CASSPTLTGDDNQPQHF. The DNA for the CDR3 is TGTGCCAGCAGTCCAACCCTGACAGGGGACGACAATCAGCCCCAGCATTTT.

This clonotype was seen ten or more times. The J gene is TRBJ2-3, the V gene TRBV6-5; D is unresolved. V was pared by 4 bases and J by 6 bases, with 8 bases between. The CDR3 extends over 12 amino acids. Germline assignment: CDR1 MNHEY and CDR2 SVGAGI. The chain's CDR3 is CASSLVGDTQYF. The CDR3 region has the DNA TGTGCCAGCAGTTTGGTGGGGGATACGCAGTATTTT.

This clonotype appeared many times. The rearrangement uses TRBV6-2 or TRBV6-3 and TRBJ2-5; 8 bases line up with TRBD2. CDR1 and CDR2 from the germline V gene are MNHEY and SVGEGT. The V and J ends lost 0 bases and 4 bases, in that order; junction bases with no gene match: 7. CDR3 size: 16 residues. This CDR3 reads CASSYSIIGTRETQYF. DNA for the CDR3: TGTGCCAGCAGTTACTCGATCATCGGGACTAGAGAGACCCAGTACTTC.

This clonotype was observed many times. In DNA, the CDR3 is TGTGCCAGCAGCCCCCTTGGTACCCAAGCTTTCTTT. It translates to CASSPLGTQAFF. The chain uses TRBV12-3 or TRBV12-4 and TRBJ1-1; D remains unclear. The CDR3 extends over 12 amino acids. Trimming cost V 6 bases and J 9 bases, with 14 bases left between them.

Many counts were recorded for this clonotype. The chain uses TRBV4-3 and TRBJ1-1; the D is unclear. Trimming cost V 0 bases and J 0 bases, with 8 bases left between them. Germline V gives CDR1 LGHNA, CDR2 YSLEER. The CDR3 has 15 amino acids. The CDR3 bases are TGCGCCAGCAGCCAAGATAGCGATCTGAACACTGAAGCTTTCTTT. It codes for CASSQDSDLNTEAFF.

This clonotype occurred many times. The rearrangement joins TRBV6-5 to TRBJ2-7; D unresolved. Germline assignment: CDR1 MNHEY and CDR2 SVGAGI. The CDR3 sequence is 13 residues long. Trimming shortened V by 0 bases and J by 5 bases, and 8 bases separated the two germline ends. CDR3 in amino acids: CASSYSRSDEQYF. The DNA of the CDR3 is TGTGCCAGCAGTTACTCGAGAAGCGACGAGCAGTACTTC.

This clonotype was detected ten times or more. This rearrangement joins TRBV7-3 to TRBJ1-6; possibly TRBD1 for D (5 bases). V dropped 5 bases and J dropped 9 bases, with 14 bases sitting between them. From germline, CDR1 is SGHTA and CDR2 FQGTGA. CDR3 length equals 14 residues. The CDR3 loop reads CASSNGTRGSPLHF. CDR3 coding DNA: TGTGCCAGCAGCAACGGGACTCGGGGTTCACCCCTCCACTTT. Drawing the rest from reference TRBV7-3 and TRBJ1-6, the complete variable domain is GAGVSQTPSNKVTEKGKYVELRCDPISGHTALYWYRQSLGQGPEFLIYFQGTGAADDSGLPNDRFFAVRPEGSVSTLKIQRTERGDSAVYLCASSNGTRGSPLHFGNGTRLTVT.

The count of this clonotype is one. The CDR3 DNA reads TGTGCCAGCAGTTACCCTACGGGGGCTGGTCAGCCCCAGCATTTT. Translation gives CASSYPTGAGQPQHF. The J gene is TRBJ1-5, the V gene TRBV6-5; tentatively, D is TRBD1 (6 bases). Germline lookup yields CDR1 MNHEY and CDR2 SVGAGI. This CDR3 is 15 amino acids long. Trimming shortened V by 2 bases and J by 6 bases, and 14 bases separated the two germline ends.

This clonotype was recorded many times. The J gene is TRBJ2-5, the V gene TRBV30; D tentatively reads TRBD1 or TRBD2 (7 bases each). V was pared by 3 bases and J by 0 bases, with 14 bases between. The CDR3 is made up of 15 amino acids. CDR1 is GTSNPN, CDR2 SVGIG, per germline (reference sequence). The CDR3 loop is CAWRAGGGYQETQYF. Here the CDR3 DNA reads TGTGCCTGGAGGGCAGGGGGGGGGTACCAAGAGACCCAGTACTTC. The full variable domain, with the rest looked up from reference TRBV30 and TRBJ2-5, is SQTIHQWPATLVQPVGSPLSLECTVEGTSNPNLYWYRQAAGRGLQLLFYSVGIGQISSEVPQNLSASRPQDRQFILSSKKLLLSDSGFYLCAWRAGGGYQETQYFGPGTRLLVL.

The genes are TRBV20-1 and TRBJ2-7; D call uncertain. This CDR3 has 13 amino acids. The ends were cut back, 0 bases at V and 6 bases at J, with 12 bases in the middle. The V gene's germline CDR1 is DFQATT and CDR2 SNEGSKA (reference sequence). CDR3 DNA sequence: TGCAGTGCTAGAGATCCCCCATCTGGCGAGCAGTACTTC. Translating gives CSARDPPSGEQYF.

This clonotype showed up many times. The chain carries TRBV10-3 and TRBJ2-7; a possible D gene is TRBD1 (6 bases). Germline V CDR1 and CDR2: ENHRY, SYGVKD. Trimming took off 2 bases at V and 4 bases at J, with 15 bases between the two ends. The CDR3 loop spans 15 amino acids. The CDR3 protein is CAISEVGAAVYEQYF. The CDR3 nucleotides read TGTGCCATCAGTGAGGTGGGGGCGGCTGTTTACGAGCAGTACTTC.

In this sample, this clonotype turned up many times. The chain employs TRBV12-3 or TRBV12-4 and TRBJ1-1, with a possible D match to TRBD1 (6 bases). With 6 bases removed from V and 0 bases from J, the gap between germline ends came to 20 bases. This CDR3 is 17 amino acids long. DNA of the CDR3: TGTGCCAGCAGCGAAACGAAACGGACAGATATGAACACTGAAGCTTTCTTT. It encodes CASSETKRTDMNTEAFF.

This clonotype appeared many times. The chain links TRBV27 to TRBJ2-5; 9 bases fit TRBD2. Per germline, CDR1 MNHEY and CDR2 SMNVEV (reference sequence). CDR3 size: 17 residues. J was trimmed by 5 bases and V by 5 bases; bases with no gene match: 15. The CDR3 region has the DNA TGTGCCAGCAGTCCACTAAGGGTTAGCGGGAGAGGTGAGACCCAGTACTTC. This codes for CASSPLRVSGRGETQYF.

V usage is TRBV6-1 and J usage is TRBJ1-6, with no clear D. CDR3 length: 14 residues. With 4 bases removed from V and 7 bases from J, the gap between germline ends came to 11 bases. Germline-derived CDR1 and CDR2 are MNHNS and SASEGT. The CDR3 reads CASSAGRRNSPLHF. CDR3 nucleotides: TGTGCCAGCAGTGCTGGCAGGAGGAATTCACCCCTCCACTTT.

This clonotype showed up many times. The V gene is TRBV27, the J gene TRBJ2-7, with 8 bases lining up with TRBD1. Germline trimming cut 3 bases from V and 3 bases from J; bases unmatched to any gene: 4. The CDR3 has 14 residues. The germline CDR1 and CDR2 sequences are MNHEY and SMNVEV (reference sequence). The CDR3, as DNA: TGTGCCAGCAGTTTCTCCGGACAGGGCTACGAGCAGTACTTC. It encodes CASSFSGQGYEQYF.

This clonotype was seen at least ten times. The rearrangement uses TRBV7-9 and TRBJ1-1; D is uncertain. The CDR3 has 12 residues. The V and J ends lost 5 bases and 11 bases respectively, with 15 bases between them. Germline lookup yields CDR1 SEHNR and CDR2 FQNEAQ (reference sequence). The CDR3 sequence: CASSPLGQRAFF. In DNA form, the CDR3 reads TGTGCCAGCAGCCCCCTAGGGCAACGGGCTTTCTTT. Together with reference TRBV7-9 and TRBJ1-1, the CDR3 gives the full variable domain: DTGVSQNPRHKITKRGQNVTFRCDPISEHNRLYWYRQTLGQGPEFLTYFQNEAQLEKSRLLSDRFSAERPKGSFSTLEIQRTEQGDSAMYLCASSPLGQRAFFGQGTRLTVV.